These 3 T cell receptor beta chains came from one sample sequenced in a study of CD8 T cells in ankylosing spondylitis. MiXCR was run by TCRdb on the 5' RACE reads, yielding one entry per CDR3 protein. Among tens of thousands of distinct CDR3 sequences, roughly 7.3% were seen once, and the ten largest hold more than 25%. Material: blood. These receptors were obtained from a male donor with ankylosing spondylitis or in good health (not recorded which).

This clonotype was observed at least ten times. The gene calls are TRBV10-3 and TRBJ2-5; D remains ambiguous. V dropped 10 bases and J dropped 3 bases, with 15 bases sitting between them. The CDR3 has 13 residues. The V gene's germline CDR1 is ENHRY and CDR2 SYGVKD. This CDR3 is CATEEADKETQYF. The DNA of the CDR3 is TGTGCCACGGAAGAGGCGGATAAAGAGACCCAGTACTTC.

The rearrangement links TRBV6-6 to TRBJ2-1; D tentatively fits TRBD1 or TRBD2 (5 bases each). There are 12 residues in the CDR3. CDR1 and CDR2 (germline): MNHNY, SVGAGI (reference sequence). V was pared by 6 bases and J by 7 bases, with 10 bases between. CDR3 residues: CASRNGANEQFF. CDR3 DNA: TGTGCCAGCAGAAACGGGGCGAATGAGCAGTTCTTC.

The table lists this clonotype with many counts. The chain uses TRBV7-2 and TRBJ2-2; 9 positions match TRBD2. This CDR3 is built from 19 residues. J gave up 3 bases and V 2 bases, and 13 bases lay outside the gene matches. Per germline, CDR1 SGHTA and CDR2 FQGNSA. DNA of the CDR3: TGTGCCAGCAGCTTAAGAGGCCTAGCGGGGACATGGGACACCGGGGAGCTGTTTTTT. It codes for CASSLRGLAGTWDTGELFF.